This record covers a single TCR beta chain. Ten or more counts support this clonotype. Its antigen is not yet known. No much larger clone is present one base from it, and per-base qualities are unavailable. The sample comes from a study of early T cells in non-severe SARS-CoV-2 infection (dated by TCRdb to about 2021). A note on the overall study: Because TCR sequencing was done on bulk RNA from unsorted whole blood, the alpha and beta chains could not be paired.

The method was 5' RACE. Instrument used: NextSeq 500. The TCR library protocol attached unique molecular identifiers to individual cDNA molecules to correct for sequencing error and PCR bias. Both TCR alpha and beta chains were sequenced, and tight co-correlation was observed between alpha and beta sequence abundances in each sample. Per the original workflow: Decombinator V4 was used to perform V gene, J gene and CDR3 annotation of TCR sequences. TCRs were defined as expanded if a significant change between any two time points was detected under a Poisson model with p below 0.0001. TCR abundances were normalised to the total number of TCRs sequenced in each sample and reported as counts per million. MAIT TCRs were defined by TRAV1-2 paired with TRAJ12, TRAJ20 or TRAJ33, and iNKT TCRs by TRAV10 paired with TRAJ18. A search of VDJdb, accessed on 1 November 2021, was run for TCRs annotated to CMV, EBV and SARS-CoV-2, with TCRs annotated for multiple antigens excluded. TCRdb passed the public sequencing reads through fastp at Q25 and MiXCR, retaining productive beta sequences. Under each unique CDR3 protein, matching rows form one entry showing the most common genes and DNA. The V and J calls follow TCRdb's processing rather than the paper's. This sample lists about 89,000 distinct CDR3 sequences; around 15% were detected once. The top ten hold 0.5% to 0.75% of the sample.

The CDR3 runs 14 amino acids, cysteine and phenylalanine included. CDR3 DNA is the only sequence kept; it has 42 bases, read in frame from the first base. At the junction V is shortened by 6 bases and J by 4 bases, with 15 bases in between. From the germline V gene, CDR1 is MNHEY and CDR2 is SVGAGI. This was a case-control study nested in a cohort of healthcare workers in London, UK, who had nasopharyngeal swab PCR tests and blood samples taken every week. Healthcare workers were recruited during the week of the UK lockdown, between 23 and 31 March 2020, and followed weekly for up to 16 weeks. Study-wide conclusions, independent of this receptor: VDJdb matching was skewed toward anti-spike CD8 responses and likely underestimated virus-specific expansions by missing private and CD4 specificities.

Rearrangement joined TRBV6-5 to TRBJ1-1, with TRBD1 as a weak D call on 5 bases. The sample consisted of whole blood. The TCR originated in an adult who was a healthcare worker with PCR-confirmed SARS-CoV-2 infection or an uninfected control (not recorded which). For the CDR3, the sequence is CASRPGIGATEAFF. The base sequence is TGTGCCAGCAGGCCAGGGATTGGGGCCACTGAAGCTTTCTTT.